This T cell receptor (beta chain) stems from a study of shared clonotypes between healthy human individuals. Findings and limits, study-wide: The naive CD4 repertoires of a handful of donors were compared, and around 5.1% of clonotypes were shared. An effect of sequencing depth on clonotype sharing among donors was expected.

CD45RO+ cells plus CCR7-negative CD45RA+ TemRA cells formed CD8 memory. The length of the CDR3 is 17 residues. Germline CDR1 and CDR2: SGHDN and FVKESK. The ends lost 3 bases at V and 4 bases at J; junction bases unmatched: 11. With regard to this clone: Its antigen is as yet unknown.

Several immunoSEQ plates held equal portions of the genomic DNA taken from each subset. Only in-frame clones appear in the TCRdb table, and some are missing; sequencing was by immunoSEQ multiplex PCR. The data hold about 380,000 clones, with about 97% observed a single time. This TCR was recovered from a man aged 30 to 39 in good health. Sequencing used memory CD8+ T cells sorted from blood. Subset defined: CD45RO+ cells pooled with CCR7-negative TemRA cells. V is TRBV14 and J is TRBJ2-1; the match to TRBD2 covers 8 bases. CDR3 bases: TGTGCCAGCAGCCAGTTACAAGCGGGAGTTTCATACAATGAGCAGTTCTTC. It is translated as CASSQLQAGVSYNEQFF.